These 21 T cell receptor beta chains were sequenced from one sample in a study of brain T cells in children with intractable seizures. Clones were read by immunoSEQ multiplex PCR, and TCRdb kept only the in-frame ones, dropping some. The repertoire consists of about 76,000 clones, with 85% to 95% occurring once and the leading ten covering over 1.5%. The sequences come from peripheral blood, collected at surgery. The source of these receptors is a boy under two years old with tuberous sclerosis and intractable seizures.

This clone was observed once. The chain uses TRBV6-5 and TRBJ2-1; the D gene is possibly TRBD2 (6 bases). Trimming left V 5 bases short and J 4 bases short, with 9 bases between. Germline loops: CDR1 MNHEY, CDR2 SVGAGI. The CDR3 extends over 13 amino acids. The CDR3 loop reads CASSRSGYNEQFF. The DNA for the CDR3 is TGTGCCAGCAGTCGCAGCGGGTACAATGAGCAGTTCTTC.

The genes are TRBV5-8 and TRBJ1-5; D gene ambiguous. The CDR3 has 13 residues. CDR1 SGHTS and CDR2 YDEGEE come from the germline V gene. The V end was cut by 4 bases, the J end by 4 bases, with 9 bases between. In DNA form, the CDR3 reads TGTGCCAGCAGCGTACTCAGTAATCAGCCCCAGCATTTT. The encoded protein is CASSVLSNQPQHF.

The chain joins TRBV6-1 to TRBJ2-7; 11 bases align to TRBD1. J was trimmed by 2 bases and V by 1 base; bases with no gene match: 4. Germline CDR1 is MNHNS and CDR2 is SASEGT. This CDR3 contains 16 residues. CDR3: CASSEVVGQGAYEQYF. CDR3 bases: TGTGCCAGCAGTGAAGTTGTGGGACAGGGGGCCTACGAGCAGTACTTC.

V and J are TRBV4-1 and TRBJ2-1; D possibly matches TRBD1 or TRBD2 (6 bases each). Per the germline V gene, CDR1 is MGHRA and CDR2 is YSYEKL. V was cut by 0 bases and J by 9 bases, with 9 bases left in between. The CDR3 totals 13 residues. The CDR3 here is CASSQEKGGEQFF. The CDR3, as DNA: TGCGCCAGCAGCCAAGAGAAGGGGGGTGAGCAGTTCTTC.

The chain employs TRBV19 and TRBJ1-1; 9 bases map to TRBD1. The CDR3 loop spans 15 amino acids. Germline V gene lookup returns CDR1 LNHDA and CDR2 SQIVND (reference sequence). J gave up 3 bases and V 4 bases, and 6 bases lay outside the gene matches. The CDR3 region is CASSSGQGFYTEAFF. The CDR3 DNA reads as TGTGCCAGTAGTAGTGGACAGGGGTTTTACACTGAAGCTTTCTTT.

The genes are TRBV11-3 and TRBJ1-1; D gene unclear. The germline V and J ends were trimmed by 0 bases and 5 bases, with 7 bases remaining between them. Looked up from germline, CDR1 is SGHNT and CDR2 is YENEEA. The CDR3 has 13 residues. CDR3 in amino acids: CASSLEGGTEAFF. CDR3 bases: TGTGCCAGCAGCTTAGAAGGAGGGACTGAAGCTTTCTTT.

The CDR3 DNA sequence: TGTGCCAGCAGCTCGAGACAGTTCATGAACACTGAAGCTTTCTTT. It is translated as CASSSRQFMNTEAFF. The rearrangement joins TRBV5-6 to TRBJ1-1, with D possibly TRBD1 on 5 matching bases. V lost 3 bases to trimming and J lost 0 bases, with 12 bases between them. CDR3 length equals 15 residues. Germline-derived CDR1 and CDR2 are SGHDT and YYEEEE.

This chain links TRBV30 with TRBJ1-2; 8 bases map to TRBD1. V lost 0 bases, J lost 4 bases, and 4 bases stayed unmatched. CDR1 GTSNPN and CDR2 SVGIG come from the germline V gene (reference sequence). This CDR3 contains 14 residues. The CDR3 here is CAWSVGQGGYGYTF. The CDR3, as DNA: TGTGCCTGGAGTGTCGGACAGGGAGGCTATGGCTACACCTTC.

The chain carries TRBV5-5 and TRBJ1-2, with 7 bases that match TRBD1. V lost 1 base and J lost 3; bases outside the gene matches: 6. CDR1 SGHKS and CDR2 YYEKEE come from the germline V gene (reference sequence). CDR3 size: 15 residues. CDR3 nucleotides: TGTGCCAGCAGCTTGTCAGGGGGAGGTTACTATGGCTACACCTTC. Protein sequence: CASSLSGGGYYGYTF. Supplemented by reference TRBV5-5 and TRBJ1-2, the full variable domain reads DAGVTQSPTHLIKTRGQQVTLRCSPISGHKSVSWYQQVLGQGPQFIFQYYEKEERGRGNFPDRFSARQFPNYSSELNVNALLLGDSALYLCASSLSGGGYYGYTFGSGTRLTVV.

V and J are TRBV6-6 and TRBJ2-7; D is possibly TRBD1 (5 bases). Per the germline V gene, CDR1 is MNHNY and CDR2 is SVGAGI (reference sequence). CDR3 length: 13 amino acids. V lost 1 base, J lost 6 bases, and 10 bases lay in between. The CDR3 loop is CASSYLGDREQYF. CDR3 nucleotides: TGTGCCAGCAGTTACTTAGGGGATCGCGAGCAGTACTTC.

The rearrangement links TRBV21-1 to TRBJ2-2; TRBD1, the table's D call, was not compared with the DNA. TRBV21-1 corresponds to a pseudogene. The length of the CDR3 is 19 residues. CDR3 DNA sequence: TGTGCCAGCAGCAAATACTTGGGACAGGGGACTGATCACACCGGGGAGCTGTTTTTT. It codes for CASSKYLGQGTDHTGELFF.

As for this clone: This sample also contains other DNA sequences that code for the same CDR3. J is TRBJ1-5 and V is TRBV6-5; D uncertain. Looked up from germline, CDR1 is MNHEY and CDR2 is SVGAGI. The CDR3 consists of 12 residues. V was pared by 2 bases and J by 6 bases, with 5 bases between. The DNA of the CDR3 is TGTGCCAGCAGTTACCTTGGTCAGCCCCAGCATTTT. Amino acid sequence: CASSYLGQPQHF.

The DNA of the CDR3 is TGCAGCGTTGATGGGCCAGGGGATGGCTACACCTTC. Protein product: CSVDGPGDGYTF. The chain employs TRBV29-1 and TRBJ1-2, with D tentatively TRBD1 (6 bases). Germline CDR1 is SQVTM and CDR2 is ANQGSEA. The CDR3 contains 12 residues. The ends were cut back, 3 bases at V and 6 bases at J, with 11 bases in the middle.

The CDR3 coding sequence is TGTGCCAGCAGCTCCCTGCGGGGTGAGCAGTTCTTC. It yields the protein CASSSLRGEQFF. The rearrangement joins TRBV7-9 to TRBJ2-1, with a possible D match to TRBD2 (6 bases). This CDR3 contains 12 residues. Germline V gene data show CDR1 as SEHNR and CDR2 as FQNEAQ (reference sequence). Trimming left V 4 bases short and J 9 bases short, with 10 bases between.

The chain links TRBV6-4 to TRBJ2-1; D could derive from TRBD1 or TRBD2 (7 bases each). The germline V gene encodes CDR1 MRHNA and CDR2 SNTAGT. Trimming removed 5 bases at V and 6 bases at J, with 20 bases between. CDR3 length: 16 residues. CDR3 nucleotide sequence: TGTGCCAGCAGTACTCAGGGGGGGGCCCCGGGCAATGAGCAGTTCTTC. Protein sequence: CASSTQGGAPGNEQFF.

V and J are TRBV5-1 and TRBJ2-1, with 14 bases that match TRBD2. The CDR3 spans 18 residues. Germline V CDR1 and CDR2: SGHRS, YFSETQ. Trimming cost V 2 bases and J 4 bases; bases outside gene matches: 8. CDR3: CASSFGTSGGGRYNEQFF. The CDR3, as DNA: TGCGCCAGCAGCTTCGGGACTAGCGGGGGTGGTAGGTACAATGAGCAGTTCTTC.

In nucleotides, the CDR3 is TGCGCCAGCAGTGTCTTGAACACCGGGGAGCTGTTTTTT. This encodes CASSVLNTGELFF. This chain links TRBV5-1 with TRBJ2-2; D remains ambiguous. Trimming cost V 5 bases and J 1 base, with 6 bases left between them. CDR3 length: 13 amino acids. CDR1 SGHRS and CDR2 YFSETQ come from the germline V gene.

The gene calls are TRBV30 and TRBJ2-7; D possibly corresponds to TRBD2 (6 bases). This CDR3 is built from 18 residues. Germline lookup yields CDR1 GTSNPN and CDR2 SVGIG (reference sequence). V was cut by 0 bases and J by 1 base, with 22 bases left in between. CDR3 nucleotides: TGTGCCTGGAGTGTAACTAGCCGCTACTACGAGGGGTCCTACGAGCAGTACTTC. It translates to CAWSVTSRYYEGSYEQYF.

The count of this clone is one. V is TRBV5-8 and J is TRBJ1-1, with D hard to call. Germline V gene sequence: CDR1 SGHTS, CDR2 YDEGEE. Trimming removed 0 bases from V and 4 bases from J, with 10 bases in between. The CDR3 contains 14 residues. DNA for the CDR3: TGTGCCAGCAGCTTGGCTGGGGTGGGCACTGAAGCTTTCTTT. It translates to CASSLAGVGTEAFF.

Only one count was recorded for this clone. This chain links TRBV7-3 with TRBJ2-1; 8 bases align to TRBD1. CDR3 size: 15 residues. V lost 5 bases to trimming and J lost 5 bases; unmatched junction nucleotides: 8. The V gene's germline CDR1 is SGHTA and CDR2 FQGTGA. CDR3 residues: CASSVGQGSNNEQFF. CDR3 sequence (DNA): TGTGCCAGCAGCGTCGGACAGGGCAGCAACAATGAGCAGTTCTTC.

The rearrangement joins TRBV19 to TRBJ2-7; 7 bases are shared with TRBD1. This CDR3 is 14 amino acids long. V shed 6 bases and J 4 bases; nucleotides not matched to a gene: 9. CDR1 and CDR2 from the germline V gene are LNHDA and SQIVND (reference sequence). The CDR3 loop reads CASSPRGQPYEQYF. CDR3 sequence (DNA): TGTGCCAGTAGCCCTAGGGGACAGCCGTACGAGCAGTACTTC. The whole variable domain, remainder taken from reference TRBV19 and TRBJ2-7, is DGGITQSPKYLFRKEGQNVTLSCEQNLNHDAMYWYRQDPGQGLRLIYYSQIVNDFQKGDIAEGYSVSREKKESFPLTVTSAQKNPTAFYLCASSPRGQPYEQYFGPGTRLTVT.